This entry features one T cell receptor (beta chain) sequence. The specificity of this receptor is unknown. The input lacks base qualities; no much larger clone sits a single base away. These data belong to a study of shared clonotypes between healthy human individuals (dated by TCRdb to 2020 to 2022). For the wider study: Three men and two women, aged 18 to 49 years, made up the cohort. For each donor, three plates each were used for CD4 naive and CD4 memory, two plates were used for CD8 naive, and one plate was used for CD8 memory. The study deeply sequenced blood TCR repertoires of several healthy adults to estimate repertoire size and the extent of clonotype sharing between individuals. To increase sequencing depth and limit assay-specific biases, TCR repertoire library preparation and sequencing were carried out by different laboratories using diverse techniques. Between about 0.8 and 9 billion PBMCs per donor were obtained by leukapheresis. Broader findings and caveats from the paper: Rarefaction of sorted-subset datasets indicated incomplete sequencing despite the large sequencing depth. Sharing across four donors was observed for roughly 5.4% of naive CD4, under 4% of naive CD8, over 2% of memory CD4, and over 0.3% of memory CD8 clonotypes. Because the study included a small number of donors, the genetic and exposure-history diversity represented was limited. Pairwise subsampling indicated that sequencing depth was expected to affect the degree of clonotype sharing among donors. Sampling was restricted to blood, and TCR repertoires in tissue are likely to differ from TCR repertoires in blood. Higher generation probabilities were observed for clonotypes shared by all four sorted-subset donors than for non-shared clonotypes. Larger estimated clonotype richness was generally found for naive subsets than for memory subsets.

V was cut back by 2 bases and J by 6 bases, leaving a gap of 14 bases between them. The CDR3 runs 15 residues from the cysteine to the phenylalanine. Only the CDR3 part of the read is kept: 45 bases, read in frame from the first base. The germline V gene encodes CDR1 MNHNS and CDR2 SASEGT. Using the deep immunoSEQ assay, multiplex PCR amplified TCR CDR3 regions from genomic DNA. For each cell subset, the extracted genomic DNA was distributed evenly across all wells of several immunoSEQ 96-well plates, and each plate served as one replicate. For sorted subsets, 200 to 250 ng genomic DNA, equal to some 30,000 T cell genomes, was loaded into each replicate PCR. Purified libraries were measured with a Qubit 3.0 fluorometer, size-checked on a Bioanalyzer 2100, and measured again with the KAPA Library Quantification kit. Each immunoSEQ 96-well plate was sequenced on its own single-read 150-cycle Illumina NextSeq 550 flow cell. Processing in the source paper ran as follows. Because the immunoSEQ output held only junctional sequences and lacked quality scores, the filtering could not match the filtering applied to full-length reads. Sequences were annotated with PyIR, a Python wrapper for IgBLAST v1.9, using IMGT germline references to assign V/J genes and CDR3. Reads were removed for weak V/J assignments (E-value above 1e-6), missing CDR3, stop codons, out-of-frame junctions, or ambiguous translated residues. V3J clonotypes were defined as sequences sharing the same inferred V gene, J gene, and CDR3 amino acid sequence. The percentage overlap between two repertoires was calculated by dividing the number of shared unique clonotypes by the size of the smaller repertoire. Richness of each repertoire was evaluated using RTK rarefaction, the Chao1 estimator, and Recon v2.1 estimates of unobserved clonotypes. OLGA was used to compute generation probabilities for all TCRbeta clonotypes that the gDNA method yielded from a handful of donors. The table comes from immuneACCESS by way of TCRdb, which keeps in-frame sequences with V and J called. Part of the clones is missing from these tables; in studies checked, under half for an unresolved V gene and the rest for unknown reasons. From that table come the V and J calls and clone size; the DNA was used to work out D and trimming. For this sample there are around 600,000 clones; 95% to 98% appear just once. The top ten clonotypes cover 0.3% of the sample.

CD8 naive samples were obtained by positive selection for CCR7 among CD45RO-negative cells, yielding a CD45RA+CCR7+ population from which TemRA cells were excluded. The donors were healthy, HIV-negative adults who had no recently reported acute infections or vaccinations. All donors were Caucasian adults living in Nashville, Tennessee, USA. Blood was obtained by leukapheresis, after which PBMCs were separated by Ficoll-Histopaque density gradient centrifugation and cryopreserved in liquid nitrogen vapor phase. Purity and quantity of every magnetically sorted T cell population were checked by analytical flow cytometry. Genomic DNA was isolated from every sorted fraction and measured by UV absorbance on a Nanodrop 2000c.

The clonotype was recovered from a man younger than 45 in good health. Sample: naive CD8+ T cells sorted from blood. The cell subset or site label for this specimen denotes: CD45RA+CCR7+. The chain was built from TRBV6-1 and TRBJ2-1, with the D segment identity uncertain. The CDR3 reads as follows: CASSERPNGFNEQFF. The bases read TGTGCCAGCAGTGAAAGACCCAATGGATTCAATGAGCAGTTCTTC.